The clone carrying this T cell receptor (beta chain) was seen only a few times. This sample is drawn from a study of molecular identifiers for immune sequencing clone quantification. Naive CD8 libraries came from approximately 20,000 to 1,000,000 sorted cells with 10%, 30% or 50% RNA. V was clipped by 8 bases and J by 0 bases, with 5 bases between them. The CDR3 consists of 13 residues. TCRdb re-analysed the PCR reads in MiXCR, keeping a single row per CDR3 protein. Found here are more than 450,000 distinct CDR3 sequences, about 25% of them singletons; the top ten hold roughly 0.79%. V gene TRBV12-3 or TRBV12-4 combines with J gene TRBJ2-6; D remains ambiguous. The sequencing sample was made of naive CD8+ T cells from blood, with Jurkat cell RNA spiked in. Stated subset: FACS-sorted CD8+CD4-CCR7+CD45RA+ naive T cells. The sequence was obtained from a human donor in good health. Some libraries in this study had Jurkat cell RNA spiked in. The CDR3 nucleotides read TGTGCCAGCGGTCTCTCTGGGGCCAACGTCCTGACTTTC. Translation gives CASGLSGANVLTF.